Sequencing of this T cell receptor (beta chain) was carried out in a study of cytomegalovirus exposure and HLA in healthy donors. The CDR3 is 15 amino acids. J lost 0 bases, V lost 5 bases, and 6 bases had no gene match. CDR1 is SQVTM, CDR2 ANQGSEA, per germline. Primers: 60 Vbeta forward and 13 Jbeta reverse. The repertoire was sequenced with immunoSEQ multiplex PCR; TCRdb's copy has only in-frame clones and lacks some. The table has 150,000 to 200,000 clones, roughly four fifths seen once. V and J are TRBV29-1 and TRBJ2-5; TRBD2 agrees at 10 bases. What was sequenced was PBMCs. The receptor comes from a woman aged 18 to 35 in good health and CMV-seronegative. The CDR3 is CSVIAGGIYQETQYF. The CDR3 DNA is TGCAGCGTTATAGCGGGAGGTATATACCAAGAGACCCAGTACTTC.